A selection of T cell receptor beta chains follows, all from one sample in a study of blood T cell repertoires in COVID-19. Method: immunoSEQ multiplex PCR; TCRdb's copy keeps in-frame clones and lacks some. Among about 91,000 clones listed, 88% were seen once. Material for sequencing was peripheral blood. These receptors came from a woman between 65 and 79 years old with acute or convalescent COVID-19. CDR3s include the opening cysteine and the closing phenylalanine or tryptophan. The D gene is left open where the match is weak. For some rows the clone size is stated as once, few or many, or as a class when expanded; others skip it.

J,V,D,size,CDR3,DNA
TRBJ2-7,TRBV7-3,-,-,CASSFTEGHEQYF,TGTGCCAGCAGCTTCACGGAGGGCCACGAGCAGTACTTC
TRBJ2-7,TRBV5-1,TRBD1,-,CASSKRLDGTAPYEQYF,TGCGCCAGCAGCAAACGATTGGATGGGACAGCGCCCTACGAGCAGTACTTC
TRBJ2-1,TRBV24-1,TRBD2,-,CATSDSGLAHNEQFF,TGTGCCACCAGTGATTCCGGACTAGCCCACAATGAGCAGTTCTTC
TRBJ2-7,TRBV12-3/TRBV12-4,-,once,CASSFGDEQYF,TGTGCCAGCAGTTTCGGGGACGAGCAGTACTTC
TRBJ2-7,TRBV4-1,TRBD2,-,CASTPTSGVTRYEQYF,TGCGCCAGCACTCCGACTAGCGGGGTGACCCGCTACGAGCAGTACTTC
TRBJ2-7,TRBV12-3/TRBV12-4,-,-,CASSPGRGYEQYF,TGTGCCAGCAGCCCCGGCAGGGGCTACGAGCAGTACTTC
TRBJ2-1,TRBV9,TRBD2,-,CASSAAGALYNEQFF,TGTGCCAGCAGCGCAGCGGGGGCCCTCTACAATGAGCAGTTCTTC
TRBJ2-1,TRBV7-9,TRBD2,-,CASSLGRLAGLYNEQFF,TGTGCCAGCAGCTTAGGGCGGCTAGCGGGACTTTACAATGAGCAGTTCTTC
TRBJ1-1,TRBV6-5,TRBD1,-,CASNAQGGFTEAFF,TGTGCCAGCAATGCACAGGGGGGCTTTACTGAAGCTTTCTTT
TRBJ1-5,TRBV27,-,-,CASSLSSGDQPQHF,TGTGCCAGCAGTTTATCGAGCGGGGATCAGCCCCAGCATTTT
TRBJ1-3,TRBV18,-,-,CASSPPRGTGNTIYF,TGTGCCAGCTCACCACCGAGGGGGACTGGAAACACCATATATTTT
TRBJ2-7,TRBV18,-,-,CASSPSTTVYEQYF,TGTGCCAGCTCACCGAGCACCACAGTCTACGAGCAGTACTTC
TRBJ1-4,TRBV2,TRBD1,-,CASSAYRGLDNEKLFF,TGTGCCAGCAGTGCTTATAGGGGGCTGGATAATGAAAAACTGTTTTTT
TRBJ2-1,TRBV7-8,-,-,CATHTTYNEQFF,TGTGCCACCCACACCACCTACAATGAGCAGTTCTTC
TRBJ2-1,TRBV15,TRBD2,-,CATSRDPVLAGVSNEQFF,TGTGCCACCAGCAGAGACCCAGTGCTAGCGGGGGTTAGCAATGAGCAGTTCTTC
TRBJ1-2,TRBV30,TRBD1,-,CAWSWTGDHGYTF,TGTGCCTGGAGTTGGACAGGGGATCATGGCTACACCTTC
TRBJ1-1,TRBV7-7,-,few,CASSKFRAVDVMNTEAFF,TGTGCTAGCAGCAAATTTAGAGCGGTGGATGTGATGAACACTGAAGCTTTCTTT
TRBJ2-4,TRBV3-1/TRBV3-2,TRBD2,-,CASSQRELAKNIQYF,TGTGCCAGCAGCCAGCGGGAGCTCGCCAAAAACATTCAGTACTTC
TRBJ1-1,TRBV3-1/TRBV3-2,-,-,CASSLQGSGTEAFF,TGTGCCAGCAGCTTACAGGGCAGTGGGACTGAAGCTTTCTTT
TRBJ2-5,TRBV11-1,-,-,CASSLDRETQYF,TGTGCCAGCAGCTTAGACCGGGAGACCCAGTACTTC
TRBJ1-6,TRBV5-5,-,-,CASSLAGDGSPLHF,TGTGCCAGCAGCTTGGCAGGGGACGGTTCACCCCTCCACTTT
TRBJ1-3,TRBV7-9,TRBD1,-,CASSGGFGTGYGNTIYF,TGTGCCAGCAGCGGGGGATTCGGGACAGGGTACGGAAACACCATATATTTT
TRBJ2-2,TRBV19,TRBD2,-,CASSRLAGGVTGELFF,TGTGCCAGTAGCCGCCTAGCGGGAGGGGTCACCGGGGAGCTGTTTTTT
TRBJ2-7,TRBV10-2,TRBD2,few,CASSGTSGSFYEQYF,TGCGCCAGCAGTGGGACTAGCGGGAGTTTCTACGAGCAGTACTTC
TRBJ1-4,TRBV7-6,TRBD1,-,CASSSNRAGQVNEKLFF,TGTGCCAGCAGCTCTAACAGAGCGGGACAGGTTAATGAAAAACTGTTTTTT
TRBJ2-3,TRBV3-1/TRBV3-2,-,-,CASSQAGGAATSTDTQYF,TGTGCCAGCAGCCAAGCTGGGGGGGCCGCTACTAGCACAGATACGCAGTATTTT
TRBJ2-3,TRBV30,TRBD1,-,CAWAGGVGTDTQYF,TGTGCCTGGGCAGGGGGCGTGGGTACAGATACGCAGTATTTT
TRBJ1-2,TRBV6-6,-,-,CASIGQGPGYTF,TGTGCCAGCATTGGGCAGGGGCCTGGCTACACCTTC
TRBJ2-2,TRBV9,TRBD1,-,CASRGDRTTGELFF,TGTGCCAGCAGGGGGGACAGGACCACCGGGGAGCTGTTTTTT